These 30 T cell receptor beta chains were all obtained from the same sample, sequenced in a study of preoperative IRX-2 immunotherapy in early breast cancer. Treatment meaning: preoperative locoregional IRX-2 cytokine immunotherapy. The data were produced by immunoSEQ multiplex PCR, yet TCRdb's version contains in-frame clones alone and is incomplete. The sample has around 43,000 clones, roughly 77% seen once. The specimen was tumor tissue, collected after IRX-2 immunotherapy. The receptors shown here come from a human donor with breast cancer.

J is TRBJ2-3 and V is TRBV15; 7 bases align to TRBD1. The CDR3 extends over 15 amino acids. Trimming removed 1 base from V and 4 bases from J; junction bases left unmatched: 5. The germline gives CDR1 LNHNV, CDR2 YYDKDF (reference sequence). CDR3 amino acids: CATSRGQGRADTQYF. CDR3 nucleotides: TGTGCCACCAGCAGAGGACAGGGTCGTGCAGATACGCAGTATTTT.

CDR3 sequence: CASSPGQYTEAFF. The DNA for the CDR3 is TGTGCCAGCTCACCAGGACAGTACACTGAAGCTTTCTTT. The rearrangement links TRBV18 to TRBJ1-1, with D perhaps matching TRBD1 (6 bases). The CDR3 covers 13 residues. Germline CDR1 KGHSH, CDR2 LQKENI. The V end lost 2 bases, the J end lost 3 bases, and 7 bases lay between the germline ends. Together with reference TRBV18 and TRBJ1-1, the CDR3 gives the full variable domain: NAGVMQNPRHLVRRRGQEARLRCSPMKGHSHVYWYRQLPEEGLKFMVYLQKENIIDESGMPKERFSAEFPKEGPSILRIQQVVRGDSAAYFCASSPGQYTEAFFGQGTRLTVV.

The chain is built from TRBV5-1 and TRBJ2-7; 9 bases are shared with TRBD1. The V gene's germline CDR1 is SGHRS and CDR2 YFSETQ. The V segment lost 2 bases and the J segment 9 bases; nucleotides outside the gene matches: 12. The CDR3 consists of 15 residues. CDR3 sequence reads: CASSLSGLGQGAQYF. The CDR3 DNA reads TGCGCCAGCAGCTTAAGCGGGCTGGGACAGGGTGCGCAGTACTTC.

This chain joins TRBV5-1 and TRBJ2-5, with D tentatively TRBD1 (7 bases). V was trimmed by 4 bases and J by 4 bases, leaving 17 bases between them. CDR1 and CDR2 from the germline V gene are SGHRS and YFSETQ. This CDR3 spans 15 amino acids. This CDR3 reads CASSRGTVSAETQYF. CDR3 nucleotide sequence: TGCGCCAGCAGCCGGGGGACAGTCTCAGCAGAGACCCAGTACTTC.

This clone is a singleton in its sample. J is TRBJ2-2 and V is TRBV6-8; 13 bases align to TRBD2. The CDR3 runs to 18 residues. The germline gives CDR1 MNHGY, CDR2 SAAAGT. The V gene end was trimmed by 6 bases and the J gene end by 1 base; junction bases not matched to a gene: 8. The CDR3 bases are TGTGCCAGCAGGCTGACCGGGACTAGCGGGATGAACACCGGGGAGCTGTTTTTT. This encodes CASRLTGTSGMNTGELFF.

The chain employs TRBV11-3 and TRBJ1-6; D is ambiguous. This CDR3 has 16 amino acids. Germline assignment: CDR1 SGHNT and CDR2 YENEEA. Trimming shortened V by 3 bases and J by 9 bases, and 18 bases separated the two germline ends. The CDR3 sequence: CASSLERTFESSPLHF. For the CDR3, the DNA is TGTGCCAGCAGCTTGGAACGGACCTTCGAGAGTTCACCCCTCCACTTT.

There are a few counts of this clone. CDR3 sequence: CASGLVTDPYEQYF. CDR3 bases: TGTGCTAGTGGTTTGGTGACAGATCCCTACGAGCAGTACTTC. V gene TRBV12-5 combines with J gene TRBJ2-7; D is perhaps TRBD1 (5 bases). V was shortened by 0 bases and J by 2 bases, with 8 bases between the two germline ends. The CDR3 totals 14 residues. CDR1 is LGHNT, CDR2 FRNRAP, per germline.

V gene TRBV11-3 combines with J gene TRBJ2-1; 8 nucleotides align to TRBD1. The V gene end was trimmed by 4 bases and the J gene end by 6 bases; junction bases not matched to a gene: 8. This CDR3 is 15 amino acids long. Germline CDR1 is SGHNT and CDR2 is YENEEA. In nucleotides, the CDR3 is TGTGCCAGCAGCTCCGGACAGGGTGGGGTCAATGAGCAGTTCTTC. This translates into CASSSGQGGVNEQFF.

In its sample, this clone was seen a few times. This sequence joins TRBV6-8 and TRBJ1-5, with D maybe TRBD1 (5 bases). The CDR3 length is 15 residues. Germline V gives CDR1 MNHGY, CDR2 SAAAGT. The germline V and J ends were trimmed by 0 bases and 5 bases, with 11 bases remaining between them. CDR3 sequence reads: CASSYSSGEDQPQHF. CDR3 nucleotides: TGTGCCAGCAGTTACTCCTCGGGGGAGGATCAGCCCCAGCATTTT.

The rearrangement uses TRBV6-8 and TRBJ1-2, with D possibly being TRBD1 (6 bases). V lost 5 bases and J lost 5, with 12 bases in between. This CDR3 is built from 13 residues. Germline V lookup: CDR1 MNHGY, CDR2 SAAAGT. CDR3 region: CASSHRDIYGYTF. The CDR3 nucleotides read TGTGCCAGCAGTCACCGGGACATATATGGCTACACCTTC.

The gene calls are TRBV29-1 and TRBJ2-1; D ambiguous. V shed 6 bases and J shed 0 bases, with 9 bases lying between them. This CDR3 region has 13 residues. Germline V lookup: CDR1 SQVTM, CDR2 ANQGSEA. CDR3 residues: CSVSRGSYNEQFF. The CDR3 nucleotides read TGCAGCGTAAGCAGAGGCTCCTACAATGAGCAGTTCTTC.

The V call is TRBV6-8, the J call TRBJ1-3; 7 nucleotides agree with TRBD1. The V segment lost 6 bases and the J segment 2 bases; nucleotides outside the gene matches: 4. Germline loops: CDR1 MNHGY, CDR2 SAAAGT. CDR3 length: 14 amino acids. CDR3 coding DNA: TGTGCCAGCAGACCGACAGGGACTGGAAACACCATATATTTT. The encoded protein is CASRPTGTGNTIYF.

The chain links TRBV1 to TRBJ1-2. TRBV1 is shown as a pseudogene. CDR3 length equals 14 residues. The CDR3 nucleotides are TGCGCCAGCAGCCAAGATCCCATGACTCCGGCGTTATCCTTC. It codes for CASSQDPMTPALSF.

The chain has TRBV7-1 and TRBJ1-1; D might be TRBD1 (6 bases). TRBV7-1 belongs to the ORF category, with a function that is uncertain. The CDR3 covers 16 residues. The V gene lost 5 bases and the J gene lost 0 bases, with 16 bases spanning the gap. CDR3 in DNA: TGTGCCAGCAGCCCGGGCGGACAGAGAATGAACACTGAAGCTTTCTTT. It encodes CASSPGGQRMNTEAFF.

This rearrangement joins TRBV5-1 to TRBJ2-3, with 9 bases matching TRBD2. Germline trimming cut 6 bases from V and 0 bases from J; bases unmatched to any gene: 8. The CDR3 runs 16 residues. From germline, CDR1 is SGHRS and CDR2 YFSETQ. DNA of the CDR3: TGCGCCAGCAAAGCGGGAGGTCCCACTAGCACAGATACGCAGTATTTT. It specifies CASKAGGPTSTDTQYF.

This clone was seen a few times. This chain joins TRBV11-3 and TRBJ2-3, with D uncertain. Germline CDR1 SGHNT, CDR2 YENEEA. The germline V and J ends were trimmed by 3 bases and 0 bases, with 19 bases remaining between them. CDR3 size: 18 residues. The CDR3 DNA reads TGTGCCAGCAGCTTGGCACGGGTTGGGATAGGTAGCACAGATACGCAGTATTTT. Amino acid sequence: CASSLARVGIGSTDTQYF. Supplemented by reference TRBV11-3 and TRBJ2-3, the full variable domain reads EAGVVQSPRYKIIEKKQPVAFWCNPISGHNTLYWYLQNLGQGPELLIRYENEEAVDDSQLPKDRFSAERLKGVDSTLKIQPAELGDSAVYLCASSLARVGIGSTDTQYFGPGTRLTVL.

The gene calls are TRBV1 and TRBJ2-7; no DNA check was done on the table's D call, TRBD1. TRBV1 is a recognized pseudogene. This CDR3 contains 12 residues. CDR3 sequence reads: CASLDRDYEQYF. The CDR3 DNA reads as TGCGCCAGCCTTGACAGGGACTACGAGCAGTACTTC.

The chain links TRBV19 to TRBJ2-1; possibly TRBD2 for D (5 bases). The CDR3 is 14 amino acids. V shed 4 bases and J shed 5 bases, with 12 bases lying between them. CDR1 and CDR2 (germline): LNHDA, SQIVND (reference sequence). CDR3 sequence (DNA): TGTGCCAGTAGTAAAATTACTAGTCACAATGAGCAGTTCTTC. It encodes CASSKITSHNEQFF.

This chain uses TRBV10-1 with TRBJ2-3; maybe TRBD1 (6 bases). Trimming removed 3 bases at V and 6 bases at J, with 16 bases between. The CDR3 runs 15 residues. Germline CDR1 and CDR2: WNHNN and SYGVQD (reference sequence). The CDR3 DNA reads TGCGCCAGCAGTGACTTAAACACAGGGACGGATACGCAGTATTTT. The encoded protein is CASSDLNTGTDTQYF.

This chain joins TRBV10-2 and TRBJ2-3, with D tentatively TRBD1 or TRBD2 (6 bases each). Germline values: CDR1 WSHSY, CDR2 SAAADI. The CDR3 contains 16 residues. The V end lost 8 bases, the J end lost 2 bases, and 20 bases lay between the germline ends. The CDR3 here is CASGGGYGGNTDTQYF. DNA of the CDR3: TGCGCCAGCGGAGGGGGGTACGGGGGAAACACAGATACGCAGTATTTT.

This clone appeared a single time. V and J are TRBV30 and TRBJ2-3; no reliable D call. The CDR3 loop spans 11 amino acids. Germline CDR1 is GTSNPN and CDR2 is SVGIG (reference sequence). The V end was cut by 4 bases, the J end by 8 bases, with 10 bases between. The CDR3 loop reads CAWTSTGTQYF. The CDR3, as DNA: TGTGCCTGGACCTCAACCGGTACGCAGTATTTT. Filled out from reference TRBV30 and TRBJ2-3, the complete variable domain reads SQTIHQWPATLVQPVGSPLSLECTVEGTSNPNLYWYRQAAGRGLQLLFYSVGIGQISSEVPQNLSASRPQDRQFILSSKKLLLSDSGFYLCAWTSTGTQYFGPGTRLTVL.

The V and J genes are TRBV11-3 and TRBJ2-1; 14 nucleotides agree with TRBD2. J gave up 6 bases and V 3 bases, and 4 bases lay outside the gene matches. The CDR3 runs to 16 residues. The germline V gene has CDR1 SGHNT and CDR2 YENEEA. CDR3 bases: TGTGCCAGCAGCTTCGCCGGGACTAGCGGGAGCAATGAGCAGTTCTTC. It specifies CASSFAGTSGSNEQFF.

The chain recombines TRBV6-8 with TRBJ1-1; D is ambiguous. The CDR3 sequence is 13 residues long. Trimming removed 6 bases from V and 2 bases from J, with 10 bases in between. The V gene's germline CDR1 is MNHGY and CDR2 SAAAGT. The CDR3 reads CASRDGFNTEAFF. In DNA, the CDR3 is TGTGCCAGCAGGGACGGATTTAACACTGAAGCTTTCTTT.

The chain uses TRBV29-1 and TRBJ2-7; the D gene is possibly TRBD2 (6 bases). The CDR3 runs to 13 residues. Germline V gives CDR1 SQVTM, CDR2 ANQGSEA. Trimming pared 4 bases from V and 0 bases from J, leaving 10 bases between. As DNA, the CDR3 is TGCAGCGTTGTTGGAGGGTCCTCCTACGAGCAGTACTTC. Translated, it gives CSVVGGSSYEQYF.

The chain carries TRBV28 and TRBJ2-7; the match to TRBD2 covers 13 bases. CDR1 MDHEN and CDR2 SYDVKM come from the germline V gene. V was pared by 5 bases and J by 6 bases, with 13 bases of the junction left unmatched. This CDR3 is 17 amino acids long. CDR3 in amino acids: CASSTNWTSGSQSEQYF. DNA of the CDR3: TGTGCCAGCAGTACCAACTGGACTAGCGGGAGTCAGAGCGAGCAGTACTTC.

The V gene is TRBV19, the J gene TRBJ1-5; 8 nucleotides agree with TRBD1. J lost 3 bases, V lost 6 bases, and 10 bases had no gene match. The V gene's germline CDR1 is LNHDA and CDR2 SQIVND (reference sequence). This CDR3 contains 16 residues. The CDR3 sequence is CASSSHDRGNNQPQHF. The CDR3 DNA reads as TGTGCCAGTAGCTCACACGACAGGGGTAACAATCAGCCCCAGCATTTT.

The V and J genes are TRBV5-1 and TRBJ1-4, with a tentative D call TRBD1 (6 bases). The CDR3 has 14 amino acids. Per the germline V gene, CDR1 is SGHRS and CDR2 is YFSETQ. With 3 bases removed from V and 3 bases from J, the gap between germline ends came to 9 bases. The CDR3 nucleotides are TGCGCCAGCAGCTCAGGGGCTCCTAATGAAAAACTGTTTTTT. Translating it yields CASSSGAPNEKLFF.

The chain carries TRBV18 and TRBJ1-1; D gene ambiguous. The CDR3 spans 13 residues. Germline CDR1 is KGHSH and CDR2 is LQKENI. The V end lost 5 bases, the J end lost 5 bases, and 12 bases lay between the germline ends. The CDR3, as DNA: TGTGCCAGCTCAATGGACGGTGGGACTGAAGCTTTCTTT. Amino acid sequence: CASSMDGGTEAFF.

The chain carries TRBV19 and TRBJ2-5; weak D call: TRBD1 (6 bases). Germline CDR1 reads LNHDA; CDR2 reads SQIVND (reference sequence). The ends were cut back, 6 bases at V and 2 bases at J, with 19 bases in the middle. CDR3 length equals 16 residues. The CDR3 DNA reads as TGTGCCAGTAGCCCAAGGGGTGGGGGCTTACAAGAGACCCAGTACTTC. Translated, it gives CASSPRGGGLQETQYF.

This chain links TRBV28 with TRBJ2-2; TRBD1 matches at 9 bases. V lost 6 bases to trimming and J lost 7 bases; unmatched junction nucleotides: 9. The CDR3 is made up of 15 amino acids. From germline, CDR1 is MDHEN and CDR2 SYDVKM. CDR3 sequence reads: CASRIRDRDIGELFF. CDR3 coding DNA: TGTGCCAGCAGGATCCGGGACAGGGATATCGGGGAGCTGTTTTTT.